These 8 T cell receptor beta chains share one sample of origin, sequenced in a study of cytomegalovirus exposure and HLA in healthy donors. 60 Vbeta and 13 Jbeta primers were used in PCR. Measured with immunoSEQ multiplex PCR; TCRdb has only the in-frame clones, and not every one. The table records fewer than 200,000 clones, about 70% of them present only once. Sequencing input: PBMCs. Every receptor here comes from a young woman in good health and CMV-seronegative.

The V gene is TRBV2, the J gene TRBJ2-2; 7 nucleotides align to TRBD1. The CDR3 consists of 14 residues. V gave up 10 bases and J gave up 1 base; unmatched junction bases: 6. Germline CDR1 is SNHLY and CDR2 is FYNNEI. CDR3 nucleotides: TGTGCCAAAACAAGGGACAGGAACACCGGGGAGCTGTTTTTT. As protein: CAKTRDRNTGELFF. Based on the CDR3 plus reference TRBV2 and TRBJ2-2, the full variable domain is EPEVTQTPSHQVTQMGQEVILRCVPISNHLYFYWYRQILGQKVEFLVSFYNNEISEKSEIFDDQFSVERPDGSNFTLKIRSTKLEDSAMYFCAKTRDRNTGELFFGEGSRLTVL.

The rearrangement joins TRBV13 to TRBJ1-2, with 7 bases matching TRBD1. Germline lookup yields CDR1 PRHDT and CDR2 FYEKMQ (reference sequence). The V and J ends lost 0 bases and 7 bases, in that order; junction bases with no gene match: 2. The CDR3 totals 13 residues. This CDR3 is CASSLGQGSGYTF. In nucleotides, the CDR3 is TGTGCCAGCAGCTTAGGACAGGGGAGTGGCTACACCTTC.

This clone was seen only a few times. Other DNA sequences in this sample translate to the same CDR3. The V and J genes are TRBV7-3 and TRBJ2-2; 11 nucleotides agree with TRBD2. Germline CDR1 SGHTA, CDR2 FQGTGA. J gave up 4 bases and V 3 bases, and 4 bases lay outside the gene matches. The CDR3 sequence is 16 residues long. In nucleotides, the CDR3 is TGTGCCAGCAGCTTGGGTCTAGCGGGAGGCACCGGGGAGCTGTTTTTT. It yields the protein CASSLGLAGGTGELFF.

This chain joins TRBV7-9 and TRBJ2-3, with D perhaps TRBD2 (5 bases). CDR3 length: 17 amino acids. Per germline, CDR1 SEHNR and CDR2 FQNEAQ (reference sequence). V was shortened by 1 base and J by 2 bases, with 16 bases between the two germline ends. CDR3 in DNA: TGTGCCAGCAGCTTAGAAGGGCAGTTGAGGGTCACAGATACGCAGTATTTT. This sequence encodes CASSLEGQLRVTDTQYF.

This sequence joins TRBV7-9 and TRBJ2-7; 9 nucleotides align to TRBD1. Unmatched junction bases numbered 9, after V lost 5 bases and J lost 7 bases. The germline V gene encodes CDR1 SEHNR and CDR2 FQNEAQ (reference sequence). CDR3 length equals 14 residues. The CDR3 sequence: CASSQLQGAGEQYF. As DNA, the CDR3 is TGTGCCAGCAGCCAACTACAGGGGGCAGGGGAGCAGTACTTC. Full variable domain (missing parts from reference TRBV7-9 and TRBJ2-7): DTGVSQNPRHKITKRGQNVTFRCDPISEHNRLYWYRQTLGQGPEFLTYFQNEAQLEKSRLLSDRFSAERPKGSFSTLEIQRTEQGDSAMYLCASSQLQGAGEQYFGPGTRLTVT.

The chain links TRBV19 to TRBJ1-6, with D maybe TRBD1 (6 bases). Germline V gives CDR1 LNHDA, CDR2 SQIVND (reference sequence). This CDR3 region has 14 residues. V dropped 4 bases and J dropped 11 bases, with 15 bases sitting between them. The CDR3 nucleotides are TGTGCCAGTAGTACGACAGGCGGTTTCGCACCCCTCCACTTT. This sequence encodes CASSTTGGFAPLHF.

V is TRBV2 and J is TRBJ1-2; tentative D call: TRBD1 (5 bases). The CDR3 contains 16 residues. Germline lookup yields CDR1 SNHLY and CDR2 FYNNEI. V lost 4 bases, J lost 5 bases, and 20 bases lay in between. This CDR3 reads CASSVPISGGTYGYTF. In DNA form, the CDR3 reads TGTGCCAGCAGTGTGCCGATCAGCGGTGGGACTTATGGCTACACCTTC.

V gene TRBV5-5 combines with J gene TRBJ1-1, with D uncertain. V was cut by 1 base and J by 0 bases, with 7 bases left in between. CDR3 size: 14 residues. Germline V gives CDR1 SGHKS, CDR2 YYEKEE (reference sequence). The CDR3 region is CASSLYGMNTEAFF. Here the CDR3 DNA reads TGTGCCAGCAGCTTGTACGGGATGAACACTGAAGCTTTCTTT.